The 26 T cell receptor beta chains below all came from one sample that was sequenced in a study of Tregs in tolerant kidney transplant recipients. Clones were read by immunoSEQ multiplex PCR, and TCRdb kept only the in-frame ones, dropping some. The table shows 70,000 to 95,000 clones, with approximately 90% occurring only once. The sample was Tregs from blood, taken before the transplant. The receptor source for this set is a human donor who received a combined kidney and bone marrow transplant.

The genes are TRBV7-3 and TRBJ2-7, with 8 bases aligning to TRBD2. CDR3 length: 13 residues. V dropped 5 bases and J dropped 3; count of bases not matched to a gene: 3. Germline CDR1 is SGHTA and CDR2 is FQGTGA. CDR3: CASSQSGGYEQYF. The CDR3 DNA reads as TGTGCCAGCAGCCAAAGCGGGGGCTACGAGCAGTACTTC.

The V and J genes are TRBV27 and TRBJ2-7; D is perhaps TRBD2 (6 bases). Trimming removed 3 bases from V and 0 bases from J, with 18 bases in between. Looked up from germline, CDR1 is MNHEY and CDR2 is SMNVEV (reference sequence). CDR3 length equals 17 residues. The CDR3 DNA sequence: TGTGCCAGCAGTTTCCGGCGCGGGACTCGTAGCTCCTACGAGCAGTACTTC. The encoded protein is CASSFRRGTRSSYEQYF.

CDR3 amino acids: CASSDGGGSPLHF. The CDR3 coding sequence is TGTGCCAGCAGTGACGGGGGTGGATCACCCCTCCACTTT. The chain is built from TRBV6-1 and TRBJ1-6; D may be TRBD1 (5 bases). Deletions cut 3 bases from V and 10 bases from J, with 10 bases between. This CDR3 spans 13 amino acids. Germline V lookup: CDR1 MNHNS, CDR2 SASEGT.

This chain links TRBV11-3 with TRBJ2-3; D could derive from TRBD1 or TRBD2 (5 bases each). The V end was cut by 0 bases, the J end by 1 base, with 8 bases between. Per germline, CDR1 SGHNT and CDR2 YENEEA. The CDR3 contains 15 residues. CDR3 sequence (DNA): TGTGCCAGCAGCTTAGAAGGGACCGGCACAGATACGCAGTATTTT. It specifies CASSLEGTGTDTQYF.

DNA for the CDR3: TGTGCCAGCAGCTTAGCCAGGCGAGGTGAAAAACTGTTTTTT. It encodes CASSLARRGEKLFF. The V gene is TRBV11-2, the J gene TRBJ1-4; D not resolved. Trimming pared 1 base from V and 7 bases from J, leaving 10 bases between. There are 14 residues in the CDR3. Per the germline V gene, CDR1 is SGHAT and CDR2 is FQNNGV.

The chain couples TRBV11-2 to TRBJ2-1; 11 bases line up with TRBD2. This CDR3 spans 18 amino acids. In germline, CDR1 is SGHAT, CDR2 FQNNGV. Losses at the gene ends were 5 bases for V and 1 base for J; bases not matched to a gene: 10. CDR3 nucleotide sequence: TGTGCCAGCAGCCTCTCCGGGACTAGCGGACCTTCCTACAATGAGCAGTTCTTC. Amino acid sequence: CASSLSGTSGPSYNEQFF.

Turning to this clone: The junction differs from germline at one of its ends, possibly a read error. The V gene is TRBV7-7, the J gene TRBJ2-2; 10 bases agree with TRBD1. The CDR3 sequence is 16 residues long. Germline lookup yields CDR1 SSHAT and CDR2 FNYEAQ (reference sequence). CDR3 nucleotides: TGTGCTAGCAGCCCAGGGACAGGGGTTGTCACCGGGGAGCTGTTTTTT. This codes for CASSPGTGVVTGELFF.

Regarding this clone: One junction end disagrees with the germline gene, perhaps due to a read error. This CDR3 is also generated by other DNA sequences in the sample. The chain is built from TRBV7-2 and TRBJ1-3; unclear D gene. The CDR3 contains 15 residues. In germline, CDR1 is SGHTA, CDR2 FQGNSA. CDR3 coding DNA: TGTGCCAGCAGCTTAGATCGGGGAACTGGTAACACCATATATTTT. Amino acids: CASSLDRGTGNTIYF. Full variable domain (rest looked up from reference TRBV7-2 and TRBJ1-3): GAGVSQSPSNKVTEKGKDVELRCDPISGHTALYWYRQSLGQGLEFLIYFQGNSAPDKSGLPSDRFSAERTGGSVSTLTIQRTQQEDSAVYLCASSLDRGTGNTIYFGEGSWLTVV.

The V call is TRBV6-5, the J call TRBJ2-7; D call uncertain. Trimming shortened V by 5 bases and J by 3 bases, and 17 bases separated the two germline ends. This CDR3 is built from 15 residues. Germline CDR1 reads MNHEY; CDR2 reads SVGAGI. CDR3 DNA: TGTGCCAGCAGTCCCCTGAACTTCGGCTTCTACGAGCAGTACTTC. Encoded protein: CASSPLNFGFYEQYF.

This chain uses TRBV27 with TRBJ1-2; unclear D gene. Germline V lookup: CDR1 MNHEY, CDR2 SMNVEV (reference sequence). The V and J ends lost 5 bases and 3 bases respectively, with 25 bases between them. CDR3 length: 18 residues. The CDR3 reads CASSPRSSLGVSDYGYTF. CDR3 bases: TGTGCCAGCAGTCCCCGGTCATCCCTCGGGGTATCTGACTATGGCTACACCTTC.

The chain couples TRBV10-3 to TRBJ1-2; D is possibly TRBD1 (5 bases). This CDR3 region has 15 residues. Germline V gene data show CDR1 as ENHRY and CDR2 as SYGVKD. V was shortened by 4 bases and J by 0 bases, with 12 bases between the two germline ends. The chain's CDR3 is CAISGGDWANYGYTF. The CDR3 DNA sequence: TGTGCCATCAGTGGGGGGGACTGGGCTAACTATGGCTACACCTTC.

The rearrangement links TRBV5-1 to TRBJ2-1; D uncertain. Trimming removed 2 bases at V and 8 bases at J, with 5 bases between. The CDR3 is 11 amino acids. CDR1 SGHRS and CDR2 YFSETQ come from the germline V gene. This chain's CDR3 is CASSLRDEQFF. As DNA, the CDR3 is TGCGCCAGCAGCTTACGTGATGAGCAGTTCTTC.

This clone was seen more than once but under ten times. V gene TRBV28 combines with J gene TRBJ1-3; D uncertain. Germline assignment: CDR1 MDHEN and CDR2 SYDVKM. The CDR3 totals 10 residues. Trimming took 11 bases from V and 8 from J, leaving 10 bases between them. In DNA, the CDR3 is TGTGCCTCTCAAGGTTACACCATATATTTT. It specifies CASQGYTIYF. The variable domain in full, completed from reference TRBV28 and TRBJ1-3, reads DVKVTQSSRYLVKRTGEKVFLECVQDMDHENMFWYRQDPGLGLRLIYFSYDVKMKEKGDIPEGYSVSREKKERFSLILESASTNQTSMYLCASQGYTIYFGEGSWLTVV.

The chain joins TRBV27 to TRBJ1-2; perhaps TRBD1 as D (5 bases). This CDR3 comprises 15 residues. The germline V gene encodes CDR1 MNHEY and CDR2 SMNVEV (reference sequence). V shed 5 bases and J shed 8 bases, with 21 bases lying between them. CDR3 protein: CASSSRDRGLLGYTF. As DNA, the CDR3 is TGTGCCAGCAGTAGTAGGGACCGGGGGTTGCTGGGCTACACCTTC.

The chain couples TRBV5-1 to TRBJ2-5; 7 bases agree with TRBD2. The CDR3 is made up of 15 amino acids. CDR1 is SGHRS and CDR2 is YFSETQ in the germline V gene. The trim removed 1 base at V and 2 bases at J, leaving 5 bases unmatched. Written as DNA, the CDR3 is TGCGCCAGCAGCTTGAGCCCAGCGGGGCAAGAGACCCAGTACTTC. Translating gives CASSLSPAGQETQYF.

The chain carries TRBV6-1 and TRBJ2-7, with D perhaps TRBD1 (6 bases). The CDR3 has 14 amino acids. V shed 10 bases and J shed 7 bases, with 23 bases lying between them. Germline V CDR1 and CDR2: MNHNS, SASEGT. The CDR3 sequence is CAISPTGTIREQYF. The CDR3 DNA sequence: TGTGCCATTTCCCCGACAGGAACGATCAGGGAGCAGTACTTC.

The CDR3 DNA follows: TGTGCCAGCAGCCGCGGGACAGGCAATCAGCCCCAGCATTTT. Its protein is CASSRGTGNQPQHF. The chain joins TRBV7-8 to TRBJ1-5; 7 bases are a match to TRBD1. V lost 5 bases, J lost 2 bases, and 3 bases stayed unmatched. There are 14 residues in the CDR3. Germline V CDR1 and CDR2: SGHVS, FQNEAQ. Full variable domain (remainder filled in from reference TRBV7-8 and TRBJ1-5): GAGVSQSPRYKVAKRGQDVALRCDPISGHVSLFWYQQALGQGPEFLTYFQNEAQLDKSGLPSDRFFAERPEGSVSTLKIQRTQQEDSAVYLCASSRGTGNQPQHFGDGTRLSIL.

This chain uses TRBV11-2 with TRBJ2-3, with TRBD2 matching 7 bases. The V gene end was trimmed by 4 bases and the J gene end by 0 bases; junction bases not matched to a gene: 7. Germline CDR1 SGHAT, CDR2 FQNNGV. The CDR3 is 16 amino acids. CDR3 nucleotide sequence: TGTGCCAGCAGCTCGACACTAGCGTTGAGCACAGATACGCAGTATTTT. This codes for CASSSTLALSTDTQYF.

This clone was seen a single time. The chain employs TRBV19 and TRBJ1-5; 8 bases line up with TRBD1. The CDR3 sequence is 13 residues long. Trimming at V came to 6 bases and at J to 7 bases, leaving 5 bases not matched to a gene. Germline CDR1 and CDR2: LNHDA and SQIVND (reference sequence). CDR3 protein: CASRGQGGQPQHF. CDR3 DNA sequence: TGTGCCAGTAGAGGACAGGGAGGGCAGCCCCAGCATTTT.

V usage is TRBV30 and J usage is TRBJ1-5; the D gene is possibly TRBD1 (6 bases). Germline V gene lookup returns CDR1 GTSNPN and CDR2 SVGIG (reference sequence). This CDR3 has 15 residues. The V end lost 5 bases, the J end lost 1 base, and 15 bases lay between the germline ends. This CDR3 is CAWGRAGASNQPQHF. In DNA form, the CDR3 reads TGTGCCTGGGGGAGGGCGGGGGCGAGCAATCAGCCCCAGCATTTT.

This sequence joins TRBV28 and TRBJ1-5, with 12 nucleotides matching TRBD1. The J segment lost 2 bases and the V segment lost 0 bases, leaving 2 bases of the junction unmatched. Germline lookup yields CDR1 MDHEN and CDR2 SYDVKM. The CDR3 has 17 amino acids. The CDR3 sequence is CASSLWGQGAGNQPQHF. In nucleotides, the CDR3 is TGTGCCAGCAGTTTATGGGGACAGGGGGCCGGCAATCAGCCCCAGCATTTT.

The J gene is TRBJ2-5, the V gene TRBV5-1; D remains unclear. The CDR3 has 11 residues. Germline V gene data show CDR1 as SGHRS and CDR2 as YFSETQ. V shed 5 bases and J shed 5 bases, with 7 bases lying between them. CDR3 amino acids: CASSQFETQYF. For the CDR3, the DNA is TGCGCCAGCAGTCAGTTCGAGACCCAGTACTTC.

The chain links TRBV9 to TRBJ1-2; 10 nucleotides align to TRBD1. The CDR3 length is 14 residues. Trimming removed 0 bases from V and 8 bases from J; junction bases left unmatched: 4. In germline, CDR1 is SGDLS, CDR2 YYNGEE. The CDR3 nucleotides read TGTGCCAGCAGCGTAGGCCGGACAGGGGGAGGCTACACCTTC. Protein: CASSVGRTGGGYTF.

The genes are TRBV27 and TRBJ1-1; D is possibly TRBD1 (5 bases). CDR1 MNHEY and CDR2 SMNVEV come from the germline V gene (reference sequence). Trimming shortened V by 3 bases and J by 0 bases, and 11 bases separated the two germline ends. This CDR3 has 15 amino acids. CDR3: CASSFGTAMNTEAFF. In DNA, the CDR3 is TGTGCCAGCAGTTTTGGGACCGCCATGAACACTGAAGCTTTCTTT.

This clone was seen once. The V and J genes are TRBV7-9 and TRBJ2-7, with 14 bases matching TRBD2. The V gene end was trimmed by 5 bases and the J gene end by 6 bases; junction bases not matched to a gene: 9. The germline CDR1 and CDR2 sequences are SEHNR and FQNEAQ (reference sequence). The CDR3 runs to 16 residues. The CDR3 DNA sequence: TGTGCCAGCAGCCCACTTGGGACTAGCGGGAGCTCCGAGCAGTACTTC. Its translation: CASSPLGTSGSSEQYF.

This clone has only one observation. This chain links TRBV9 with TRBJ2-1, with TRBD2 identical over 11 bases. V was pared by 0 bases and J by 1 base, with 3 bases of the junction left unmatched. CDR3 length: 17 residues. Germline V gene data show CDR1 as SGDLS and CDR2 as YYNGEE. The CDR3 DNA sequence: TGTGCCAGCAGCGTAGTTAGCGGGAGGGGTTCCTACAATGAGCAGTTCTTC. Its translation is CASSVVSGRGSYNEQFF.